The present T cell receptor (beta chain) was sequenced within a study of shared clonotypes between healthy human individuals. Germline trimming cut 4 bases from V and 1 base from J; bases unmatched to any gene: 4. The CDR3 has 15 residues. Per the germline V gene, CDR1 is MNHNS and CDR2 is SASEGT. As concerns this clone: A much bigger clone sits one base away, suggesting this may be a read error.

The data were produced by immunoSEQ multiplex PCR, yet TCRdb's version contains in-frame clones alone and is incomplete. Altogether 1 million to 1.2 million clones are present, around three quarters being singletons, with the ten largest covering roughly 0.83%. The chain is built from TRBV6-1 and TRBJ2-3; TRBD2 matches 8 bases. Sequenced: memory CD4+ T cells from PBMCs. This sample's subset: CD45RA-negative fraction. The clonotype originates from a man between 18 and 29 years old in good health. Some clones in this sample may be carry-over from other donors' samples. Here the CDR3 DNA reads TGTGCCAGCAGTGGAGCGGGAGTAGGCACAGATACGCAGTATTTT. Protein: CASSGAGVGTDTQYF.